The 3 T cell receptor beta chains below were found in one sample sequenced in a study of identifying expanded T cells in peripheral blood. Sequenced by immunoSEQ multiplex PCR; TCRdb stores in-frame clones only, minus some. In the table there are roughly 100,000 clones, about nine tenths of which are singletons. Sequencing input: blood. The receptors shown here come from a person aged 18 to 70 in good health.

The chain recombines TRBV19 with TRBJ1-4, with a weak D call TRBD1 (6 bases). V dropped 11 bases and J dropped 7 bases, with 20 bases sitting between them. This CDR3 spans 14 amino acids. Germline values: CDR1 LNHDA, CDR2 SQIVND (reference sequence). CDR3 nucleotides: TGTGCCGGAAGTCCTACAGGGAGGGGTGAAAAACTGTTTTTT. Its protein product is CAGSPTGRGEKLFF.

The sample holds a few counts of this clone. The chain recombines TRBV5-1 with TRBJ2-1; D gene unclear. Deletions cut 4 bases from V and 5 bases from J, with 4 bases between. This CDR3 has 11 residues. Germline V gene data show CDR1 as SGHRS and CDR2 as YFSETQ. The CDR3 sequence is CASSGNNEQFF. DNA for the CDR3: TGCGCCAGCAGCGGGAACAATGAGCAGTTCTTC.

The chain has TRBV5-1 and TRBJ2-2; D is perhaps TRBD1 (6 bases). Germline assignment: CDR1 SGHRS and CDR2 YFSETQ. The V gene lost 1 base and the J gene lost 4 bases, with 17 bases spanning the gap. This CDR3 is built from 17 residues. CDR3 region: CASSLNLEQGGTGELFF. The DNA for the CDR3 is TGCGCCAGCAGCTTGAATCTCGAACAGGGCGGCACCGGGGAGCTGTTTTTT.